This record looks at one T cell receptor beta chain sequence and its context. The repertoire was sequenced with immunoSEQ multiplex PCR; TCRdb's copy has only in-frame clones and lacks some. This repertoire shows 100,000 to 150,000 clones, over 75% found once; its top ten account for 2.5% to 3.5%. The data were obtained in a study of control samples from healthy donors and cancer patients. CDR3 length: 15 residues. J lost 2 bases, V lost 1 base, and 3 bases had no gene match. Germline V gene sequence: CDR1 KGHDR, CDR2 SFDVKD. The sample was blood. This chain links TRBV24-1 with TRBJ2-5, with 7 bases that match TRBD1. The source is a man between 60 and 70 years old in good health. The CDR3 loop reads CATSDLGRGQETQYF. The DNA of the CDR3 is TGTGCCACCAGTGATTTAGGCAGGGGGCAAGAGACCCAGTACTTC.